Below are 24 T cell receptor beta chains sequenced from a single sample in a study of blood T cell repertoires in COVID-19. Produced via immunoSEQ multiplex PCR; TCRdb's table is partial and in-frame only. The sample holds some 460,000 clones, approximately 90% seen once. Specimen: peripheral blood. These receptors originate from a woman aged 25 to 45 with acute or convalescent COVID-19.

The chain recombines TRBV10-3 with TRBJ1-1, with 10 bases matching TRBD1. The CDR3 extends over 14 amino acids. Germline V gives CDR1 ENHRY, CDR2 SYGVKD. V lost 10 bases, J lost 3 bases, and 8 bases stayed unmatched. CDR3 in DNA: TGTGCCACGTCCCGGGACAGGGGTCACACTGAAGCTTTCTTT. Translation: CATSRDRGHTEAFF.

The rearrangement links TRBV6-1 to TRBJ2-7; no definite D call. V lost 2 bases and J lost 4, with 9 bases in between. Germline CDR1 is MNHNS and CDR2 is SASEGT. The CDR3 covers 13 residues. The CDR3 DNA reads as TGTGCCAGCAGTGAATGGGCAGAGTACGAGCAGTACTTC. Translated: CASSEWAEYEQYF.

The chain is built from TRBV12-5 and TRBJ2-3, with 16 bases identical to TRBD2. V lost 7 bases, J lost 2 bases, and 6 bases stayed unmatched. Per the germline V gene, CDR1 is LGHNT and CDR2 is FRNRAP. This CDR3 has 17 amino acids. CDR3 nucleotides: TGTGCTAGTGCCCCGGGACTAGCGGGGGGGTACACAGATACGCAGTATTTT. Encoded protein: CASAPGLAGGYTDTQYF.

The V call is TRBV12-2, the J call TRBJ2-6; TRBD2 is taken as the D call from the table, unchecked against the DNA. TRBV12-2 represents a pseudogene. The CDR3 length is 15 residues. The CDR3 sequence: CASRLAGSGANVLTF. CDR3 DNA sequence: TGTGCAAGTCGCTTAGCCGGCTCTGGGGCCAACGTCCTGACTTTC.

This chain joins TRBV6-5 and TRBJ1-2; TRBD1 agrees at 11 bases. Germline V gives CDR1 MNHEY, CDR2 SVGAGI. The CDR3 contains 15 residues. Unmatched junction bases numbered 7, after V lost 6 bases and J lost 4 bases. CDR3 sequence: CASRPDRGRGYGYTF. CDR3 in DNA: TGTGCCAGCAGGCCGGACAGGGGGCGAGGCTATGGCTACACCTTC.

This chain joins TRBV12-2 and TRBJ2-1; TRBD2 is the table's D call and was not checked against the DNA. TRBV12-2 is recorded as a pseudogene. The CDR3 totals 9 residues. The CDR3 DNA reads TGTGCAAGTCGCGGGAGGCAGTTCTTC. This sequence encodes CASRGRQFF.

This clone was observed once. CDR3 nucleotides: TGTGCCACCAGTGATACAACGGGGGTAGGTGGTTCTGGGGCCAACGTCCTGACTTTC. Protein sequence: CATSDTTGVGGSGANVLTF. The rearrangement links TRBV24-1 to TRBJ2-6; tentative D call: TRBD2 (6 bases). Germline V CDR1 and CDR2: KGHDR, SFDVKD. The CDR3 consists of 19 residues. Deletions cut 3 bases from V and 1 base from J, with 18 bases between.

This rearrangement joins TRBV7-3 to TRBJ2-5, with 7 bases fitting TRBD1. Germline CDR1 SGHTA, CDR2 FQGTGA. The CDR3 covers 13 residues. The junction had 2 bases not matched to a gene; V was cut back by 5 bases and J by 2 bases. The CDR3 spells CASSPQGQETQYF. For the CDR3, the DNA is TGTGCCAGCAGCCCACAGGGGCAAGAGACCCAGTACTTC.

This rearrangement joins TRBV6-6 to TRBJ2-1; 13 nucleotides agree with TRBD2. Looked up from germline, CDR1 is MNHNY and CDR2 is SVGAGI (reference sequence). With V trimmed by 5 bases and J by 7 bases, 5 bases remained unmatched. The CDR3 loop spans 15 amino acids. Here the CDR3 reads CASSPGLAGVNEQFF. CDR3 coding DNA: TGTGCCAGCAGTCCCGGACTAGCGGGGGTAAATGAGCAGTTCTTC.

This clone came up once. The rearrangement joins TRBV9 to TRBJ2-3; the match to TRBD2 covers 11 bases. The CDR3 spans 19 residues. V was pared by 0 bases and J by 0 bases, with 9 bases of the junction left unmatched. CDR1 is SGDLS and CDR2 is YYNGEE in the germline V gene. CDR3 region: CASSVEGSGGVRSTDTQYF. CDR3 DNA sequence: TGTGCCAGCAGCGTAGAGGGTAGCGGGGGGGTCCGTAGCACAGATACGCAGTATTTT.

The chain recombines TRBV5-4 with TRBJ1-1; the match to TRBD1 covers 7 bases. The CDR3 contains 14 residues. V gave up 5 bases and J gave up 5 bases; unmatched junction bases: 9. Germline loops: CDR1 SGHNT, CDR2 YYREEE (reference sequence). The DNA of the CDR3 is TGTGCCAGCAGTGACAGGGTGGGGGATACTGAAGCTTTCTTT. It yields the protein CASSDRVGDTEAFF.

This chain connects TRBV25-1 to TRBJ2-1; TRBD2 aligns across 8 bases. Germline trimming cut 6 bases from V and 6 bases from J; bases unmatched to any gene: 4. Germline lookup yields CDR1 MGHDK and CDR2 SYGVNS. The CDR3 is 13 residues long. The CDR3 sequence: CASRPGGGNEQFF. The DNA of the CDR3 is TGTGCCAGCAGACCGGGGGGGGGCAATGAGCAGTTCTTC.

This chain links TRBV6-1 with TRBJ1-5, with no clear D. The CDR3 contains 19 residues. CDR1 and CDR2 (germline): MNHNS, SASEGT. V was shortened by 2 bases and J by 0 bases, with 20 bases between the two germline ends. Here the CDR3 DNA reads TGTGCCAGCAGTGAATACGGCAGGAAGAATTACAATAGCAATCAGCCCCAGCATTTT. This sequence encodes CASSEYGRKNYNSNQPQHF.

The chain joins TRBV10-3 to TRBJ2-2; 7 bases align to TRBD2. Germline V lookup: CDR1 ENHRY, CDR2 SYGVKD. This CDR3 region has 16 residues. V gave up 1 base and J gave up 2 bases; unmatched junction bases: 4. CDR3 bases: TGTGCCATCAGTGAGTGGGGGACTACTAACACCGGGGAGCTGTTTTTT. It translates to CAISEWGTTNTGELFF.

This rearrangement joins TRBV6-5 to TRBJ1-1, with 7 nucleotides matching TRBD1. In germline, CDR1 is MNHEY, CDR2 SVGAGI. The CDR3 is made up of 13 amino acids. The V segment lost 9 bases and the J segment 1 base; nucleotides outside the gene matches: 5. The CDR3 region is CASAGQKNTEAFF. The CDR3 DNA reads TGTGCCAGTGCGGGACAGAAGAACACTGAAGCTTTCTTT.

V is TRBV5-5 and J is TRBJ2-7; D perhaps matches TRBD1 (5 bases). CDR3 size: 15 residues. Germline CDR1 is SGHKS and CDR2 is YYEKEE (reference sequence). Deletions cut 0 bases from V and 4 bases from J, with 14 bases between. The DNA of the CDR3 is TGTGCCAGCAGCTTGGTTTTTCAGGGCATGTACGAGCAGTACTTC. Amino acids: CASSLVFQGMYEQYF.

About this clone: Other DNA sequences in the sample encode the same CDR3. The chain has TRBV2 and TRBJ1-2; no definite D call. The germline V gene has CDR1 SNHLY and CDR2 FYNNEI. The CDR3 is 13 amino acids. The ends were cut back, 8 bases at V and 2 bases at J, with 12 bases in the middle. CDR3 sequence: CASAGNGNYGYTF. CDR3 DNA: TGTGCCAGCGCGGGGAACGGAAACTATGGCTACACCTTC.

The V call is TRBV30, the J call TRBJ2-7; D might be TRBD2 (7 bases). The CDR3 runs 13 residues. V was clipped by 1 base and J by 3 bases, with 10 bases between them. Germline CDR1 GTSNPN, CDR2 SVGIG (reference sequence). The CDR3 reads CAWSARGGYEQYF. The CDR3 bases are TGTGCCTGGAGTGCTAGGGGGGGCTACGAGCAGTACTTC.

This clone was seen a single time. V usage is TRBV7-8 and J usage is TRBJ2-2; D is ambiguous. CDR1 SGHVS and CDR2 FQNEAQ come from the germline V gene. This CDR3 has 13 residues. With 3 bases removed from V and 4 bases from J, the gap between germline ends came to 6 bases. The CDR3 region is CASSFPGTGELFF. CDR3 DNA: TGTGCCAGCAGCTTCCCGGGCACCGGGGAGCTGTTTTTT.

The CDR3 DNA sequence: TGTGCCAGCAGCTTGGCCCTTGGGGAGAACTATGGCTACACCTTC. Amino acids: CASSLALGENYGYTF. The chain is built from TRBV5-6 and TRBJ1-2, with no clear D. This CDR3 is 15 amino acids long. Germline loops: CDR1 SGHDT, CDR2 YYEEEE. Trimming took off 0 bases at V and 2 bases at J, with 11 bases between the two ends.

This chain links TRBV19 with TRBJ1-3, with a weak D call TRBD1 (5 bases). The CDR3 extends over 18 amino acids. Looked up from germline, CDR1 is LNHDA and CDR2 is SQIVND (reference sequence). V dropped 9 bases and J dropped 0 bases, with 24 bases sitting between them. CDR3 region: CASEVRGVFGSSGNTIYF. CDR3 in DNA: TGTGCCAGCGAGGTCAGAGGGGTCTTCGGGAGCTCTGGAAACACCATATATTTT.

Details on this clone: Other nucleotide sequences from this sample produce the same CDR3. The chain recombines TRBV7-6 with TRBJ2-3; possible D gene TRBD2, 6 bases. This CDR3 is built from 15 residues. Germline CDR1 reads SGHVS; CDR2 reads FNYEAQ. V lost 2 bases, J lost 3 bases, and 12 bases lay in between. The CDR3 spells CASSLSGGRTDTQYF. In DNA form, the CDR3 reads TGTGCCAGCAGCTTATCCGGGGGAAGGACAGATACGCAGTATTTT. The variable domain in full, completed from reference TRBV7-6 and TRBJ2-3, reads GAGVSQSPRYKVTKRGQDVALRCDPISGHVSLYWYRQALGQGPEFLTYFNYEAQQDKSGLPNDRFSAERPEGSISTLTIQRTEQRDSAMYRCASSLSGGRTDTQYFGPGTRLTVL.

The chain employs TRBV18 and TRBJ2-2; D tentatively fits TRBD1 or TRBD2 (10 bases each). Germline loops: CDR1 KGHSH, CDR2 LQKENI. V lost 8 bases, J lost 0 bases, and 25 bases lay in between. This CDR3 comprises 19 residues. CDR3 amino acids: CASDRGLLAGAANTGELFF. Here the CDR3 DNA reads TGTGCCAGCGACAGGGGGCTCCTAGCGGGGGCTGCGAACACCGGGGAGCTGTTTTTT.

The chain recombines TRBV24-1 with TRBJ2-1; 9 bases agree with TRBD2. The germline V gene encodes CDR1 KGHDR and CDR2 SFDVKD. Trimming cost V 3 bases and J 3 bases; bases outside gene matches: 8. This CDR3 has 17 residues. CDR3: CATSDRSGRGGYNEQFF. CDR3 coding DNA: TGTGCCACCAGTGATCGGTCCGGGCGGGGGGGCTACAATGAGCAGTTCTTC.